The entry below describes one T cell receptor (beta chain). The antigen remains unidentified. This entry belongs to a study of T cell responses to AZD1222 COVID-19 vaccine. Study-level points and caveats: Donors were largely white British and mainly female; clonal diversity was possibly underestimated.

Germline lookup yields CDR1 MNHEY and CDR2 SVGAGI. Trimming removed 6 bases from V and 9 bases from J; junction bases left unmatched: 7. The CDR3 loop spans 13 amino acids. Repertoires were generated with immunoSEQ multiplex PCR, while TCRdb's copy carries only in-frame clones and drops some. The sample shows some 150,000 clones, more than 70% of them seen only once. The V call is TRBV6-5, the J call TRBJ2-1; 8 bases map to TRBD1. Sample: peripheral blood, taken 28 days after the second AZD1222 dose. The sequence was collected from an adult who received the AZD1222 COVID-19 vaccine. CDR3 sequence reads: CASSLGQGGEQFF. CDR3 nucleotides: TGTGCCAGCAGCCTTGGACAGGGTGGTGAGCAGTTCTTC.